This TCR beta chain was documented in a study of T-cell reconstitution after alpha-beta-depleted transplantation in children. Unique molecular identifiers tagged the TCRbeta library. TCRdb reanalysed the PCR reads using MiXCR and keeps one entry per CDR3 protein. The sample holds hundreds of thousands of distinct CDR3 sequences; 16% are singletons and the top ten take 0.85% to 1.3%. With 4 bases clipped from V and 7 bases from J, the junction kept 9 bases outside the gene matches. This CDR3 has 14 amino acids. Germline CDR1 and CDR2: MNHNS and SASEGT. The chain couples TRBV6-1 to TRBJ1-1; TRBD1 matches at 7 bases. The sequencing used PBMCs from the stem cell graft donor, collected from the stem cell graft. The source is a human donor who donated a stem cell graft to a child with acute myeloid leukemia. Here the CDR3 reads CASSVETGSDEAFF. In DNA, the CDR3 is TGTGCCAGCAGTGTAGAGACAGGGTCGGATGAAGCTTTCTTT.